The clone carrying this T cell receptor beta chain was seen only a few times. These data originate in a study of patients and donors after allogeneic stem cell transplantation. V lost 7 bases and J lost 4, with 11 bases in between. This CDR3 is 13 amino acids long. Per germline, CDR1 MNHNY and CDR2 SVGAGI (reference sequence). MiXCR was run by TCRdb on the RT-PCR reads, yielding one entry per CDR3 protein. The table has about 110,000 distinct CDR3 sequences, approximately 40% seen once. The chain couples TRBV6-6 to TRBJ1-5; the D gene is possibly TRBD1 (6 bases). The material sequenced was blood, either unsorted or a sorted T cell fraction (not recorded which). The TCR comes from a human donor who was either an allogeneic HSCT recipient or a stem cell or donor lymphocyte infusion donor (not recorded which). It is not recorded whose cells these are; they may come from a transplant donor. The CDR3, as DNA: TGTGCCAGCAAAGGACAGCAGAATCAGCCCCAGCATTTT. Translating gives CASKGQQNQPQHF.